The 21 T cell receptor beta chains presented below share a single source sample, sequenced in a study of Graves' ophthalmopathy and Graves' hyperthyroidism. The authors amplified TCR beta CDR3 regions from RNA transcripts. RT-PCR in the first round used HTBI primers; a second-round multiplex PCR followed. TCRdb itself ran the multiplex PCR reads through MiXCR, one entry per CDR3 protein. The sample has about 210,000 distinct CDR3 sequences, around 28% seen once. Material: peripheral blood. The source is a man aged 45-65 years with Graves' ophthalmopathy.

The sample holds many counts of this clonotype. V is TRBV15 and J is TRBJ1-5, with D hard to call. The germline CDR1 and CDR2 sequences are LNHNV and YYDKDF (reference sequence). Trimming cost V 5 bases and J 3 bases, with 17 bases left between them. This CDR3 spans 16 amino acids. The CDR3, as DNA: TGTGCCACCAGCGATAGTGGGAGAGGGTCCAATCAGCCCCAGCATTTT. Protein: CATSDSGRGSNQPQHF.

The gene calls are TRBV10-3 and TRBJ1-5; a possible D gene is TRBD1 (5 bases). The CDR3 runs 15 residues. The germline gives CDR1 ENHRY, CDR2 SYGVKD. With 10 bases removed from V and 4 bases from J, the gap between germline ends came to 20 bases. CDR3 coding DNA: TGTGCCAACGCTCTCCTCGGGGCCCTAAATCAGCCCCAGCATTTT. Encoded protein: CANALLGALNQPQHF.

J is TRBJ2-7 and V is TRBV12-3 or TRBV12-4; TRBD2 matches at 14 bases. V was pared by 4 bases and J by 7 bases, with 6 bases of the junction left unmatched. The CDR3 contains 15 residues. The CDR3 coding sequence is TGTGCCAGCAGTTCCCCGGGACTAGCGGGAGTTGAGCAGTACTTC. It encodes CASSSPGLAGVEQYF.

This clonotype appeared once. The rearrangement links TRBV20-1 to TRBJ2-7, with 11 bases identical to TRBD2. After removal of 6 bases from V and 2 bases from J, the junction contained 6 bases not matched to a gene. The CDR3 sequence is 14 residues long. CDR1 DFQATT and CDR2 SNEGSKA come from the germline V gene (reference sequence). The CDR3 protein is CSARLAGRAYEQYF. The CDR3 bases are TGCAGTGCGAGACTAGCGGGAAGGGCCTACGAGCAGTACTTC.

This clonotype was detected many times. This chain links TRBV11-2 with TRBJ2-7; 9 nucleotides agree with TRBD2. J was trimmed by 7 bases and V by 5 bases; bases with no gene match: 9. CDR3 size: 14 residues. CDR1 is SGHAT, CDR2 FQNNGV, per germline. CDR3 sequence: CASSIAGEVGEQYF. Here the CDR3 DNA reads TGTGCCAGCAGCATAGCGGGAGAGGTGGGAGAGCAGTACTTC.

The genes are TRBV24-1 and TRBJ1-1; D is undetermined. This CDR3 spans 13 amino acids. V was clipped by 3 bases and J by 4 bases, with 8 bases between them. Germline V CDR1 and CDR2: KGHDR, SFDVKD. CDR3 DNA sequence: TGTGCCACCAGTGATGTAGGAGGCACTGAAGCTTTCTTT. As protein: CATSDVGGTEAFF.

The table lists this clonotype with many counts. V gene TRBV19 combines with J gene TRBJ1-5; the match to TRBD1 covers 7 bases. The germline V gene encodes CDR1 LNHDA and CDR2 SQIVND (reference sequence). J lost 5 bases, V lost 3 bases, and 10 bases had no gene match. This CDR3 is 16 amino acids long. The DNA for the CDR3 is TGTGCCAGTAGTATCCCCTTGGACAGGCGCCATCAGCCCCAGCATTTT. It translates to CASSIPLDRRHQPQHF.

This clonotype was counted ten times or more. The chain employs TRBV27 and TRBJ2-7; 7 positions match TRBD1. The CDR3 spans 14 residues. Looked up from germline, CDR1 is MNHEY and CDR2 is SMNVEV (reference sequence). V trimming: 5 bases; J trimming: 2 bases; junction bases outside the gene matches: 6. CDR3 DNA: TGTGCCAGCAGTCCGACAGGGATGGCCTACGAGCAGTACTTC. It specifies CASSPTGMAYEQYF.

V and J are TRBV28 and TRBJ1-5; 9 bases line up with TRBD1. The CDR3 contains 16 residues. Germline trimming cut 6 bases from V and 0 bases from J; bases unmatched to any gene: 6. CDR1 is MDHEN and CDR2 is SYDVKM in the germline V gene. CDR3 bases: TGTGCCAGCAGACTCGGACAGGGGTCTAGCAATCAGCCCCAGCATTTT. Its protein product is CASRLGQGSSNQPQHF.

This clonotype appeared a single time. The genes are TRBV14 and TRBJ2-5; D possibly corresponds to TRBD2 (6 bases). In germline, CDR1 is SGHDN, CDR2 FVKESK. CDR3 length equals 14 residues. Trimming removed 1 base at V and 5 bases at J, with 11 bases between. CDR3 loop: CASSQAEGFETQYF. The CDR3 DNA reads TGTGCCAGCAGCCAAGCGGAGGGATTCGAGACCCAGTACTTC.

This clonotype was picked up many times. The rearrangement joins TRBV28 to TRBJ2-7, with D unresolved. V was clipped by 6 bases and J by 0 bases, with 12 bases between them. The CDR3 length is 14 residues. From germline, CDR1 is MDHEN and CDR2 SYDVKM. The CDR3 region has the DNA TGTGCCAGCAGAGGCACGGTCCCCTCCTACGAGCAGTACTTC. Protein: CASRGTVPSYEQYF. Together with reference TRBV28 and TRBJ2-7, the CDR3 gives the full variable domain: DVKVTQSSRYLVKRTGEKVFLECVQDMDHENMFWYRQDPGLGLRLIYFSYDVKMKEKGDIPEGYSVSREKKERFSLILESASTNQTSMYLCASRGTVPSYEQYFGPGTRLTVT.

This clonotype was recorded at least ten times. J is TRBJ1-1 and V is TRBV28; D uncertain. V lost 3 bases to trimming and J lost 4 bases, with 3 bases between them. Germline V gene sequence: CDR1 MDHEN, CDR2 SYDVKM. The CDR3 loop spans 11 amino acids. The CDR3 reads CASSFLTEAFF. The CDR3 DNA sequence: TGTGCCAGCAGTTTCCTCACTGAAGCTTTCTTT.

This chain uses TRBV2 with TRBJ2-7; D gene uncertain. Trimming cost V 7 bases and J 4 bases, with 17 bases left between them. The CDR3 length is 14 residues. Germline V lookup: CDR1 SNHLY, CDR2 FYNNEI. CDR3 residues: CASKYNTLGYEQYF. In DNA, the CDR3 is TGTGCCAGCAAATACAACACATTGGGGTACGAGCAGTACTTC.

There are many counts of this clonotype. The chain couples TRBV6-1 to TRBJ1-1, with D uncertain. Trimming left V 6 bases short and J 1 base short, with 9 bases between. CDR3 length: 13 residues. Per the germline V gene, CDR1 is MNHNS and CDR2 is SASEGT. Written as DNA, the CDR3 is TGTGCCAGCAGCCGGCGACAGAACACTGAAGCTTTCTTT. Its protein product is CASSRRQNTEAFF.

This clonotype was detected many times. The rearrangement joins TRBV10-1 to TRBJ2-2; 7 nucleotides line up with TRBD2. The CDR3 length is 14 residues. The junction had 1 base not matched to a gene; V was cut back by 6 bases and J by 0 bases. CDR1 and CDR2 from the germline V gene are WNHNN and SYGVQD (reference sequence). DNA of the CDR3: TGCGCCAGCAGAGCGGGGCCGAACACCGGGGAGCTGTTTTTT. Translation gives CASRAGPNTGELFF.

This clonotype was seen many times. The chain joins TRBV6-5 to TRBJ1-1; 9 nucleotides line up with TRBD1. The CDR3 contains 12 residues. Per germline, CDR1 MNHEY and CDR2 SVGAGI. Trimming removed 6 bases from V and 7 bases from J; junction bases left unmatched: 3. This chain's CDR3 is CASRKTGGEAFF. CDR3 bases: TGTGCCAGCAGAAAGACAGGGGGTGAAGCTTTCTTT.

This clonotype was detected ten times or more. This sequence joins TRBV6-5 and TRBJ2-7; 8 positions match TRBD1. The CDR3 covers 17 residues. The ends lost 1 base at V and 1 base at J; junction bases unmatched: 9. Germline V gene data show CDR1 as MNHEY and CDR2 as SVGAGI. The chain's CDR3 is CASSYLFSTGDSYEQYF. For the CDR3, the DNA is TGTGCCAGCAGTTACTTGTTCTCGACAGGGGATTCCTACGAGCAGTACTTC.

The chain links TRBV6-2 or TRBV6-3 to TRBJ1-2; the match to TRBD1 covers 7 bases. This CDR3 is 13 amino acids long. Germline V gives CDR1 MNHEY, CDR2 SVGEGT. V was pared by 7 bases and J by 7 bases, with 9 bases of the junction left unmatched. For the CDR3, the DNA is TGTGCCAGCATTACCACAGGGGTTGGTGGCTACACCTTC. This sequence encodes CASITTGVGGYTF.

V gene TRBV27 combines with J gene TRBJ1-5, with TRBD1 matching 9 bases. CDR1 MNHEY and CDR2 SMNVEV come from the germline V gene (reference sequence). Unmatched junction bases numbered 5, after V lost 8 bases and J lost 6 bases. The CDR3 is made up of 13 amino acids. This CDR3 is CASGGTGRQPQHF. CDR3 DNA sequence: TGTGCCAGCGGCGGGACAGGGCGTCAGCCCCAGCATTTT.

The CDR3 DNA sequence: TGTGCCAGCAGCGAGACATTCCAAGAGACCCAGTACTTC. This sequence encodes CASSETFQETQYF. J is TRBJ2-5 and V is TRBV7-2; D is undetermined. Germline loops: CDR1 SGHTA, CDR2 FQGNSA. V lost 5 bases and J 1 base, leaving 8 bases between the germline ends. CDR3 size: 13 residues.

The chain links TRBV12-3 or TRBV12-4 to TRBJ2-7; D possibly uses TRBD1 or TRBD2 (5 bases each). This CDR3 has 14 amino acids. The V gene lost 5 bases and the J gene lost 2 bases, with 13 bases spanning the gap. CDR3 loop: CASSGTGPTYEQYF. In nucleotides, the CDR3 is TGTGCCAGCAGTGGGACCGGGCCCACCTACGAGCAGTACTTC.